The clone carrying this T cell receptor beta chain has ten or more counts. Its cognate antigen is unknown. Indicated time point: patch test 3, about 24 weeks after DPC sensitization. Treatment reported: therapeutic diphenylcyclopropenone sensitization with weekly scalp DPC. This entry comes from a study of human T cells and chemical hapten exposure. Study-wide results and caveats: Expanded TCRs made up significantly more big CDR3 similarity clusters than controls did.

One entry per CDR3 protein results from TCRdb running MiXCR on the RACE reads. The sample yields roughly 71,000 distinct CDR3 sequences, roughly 11% seen once. The CDR3 extends over 13 amino acids. Trimming removed 10 bases at V and 4 bases at J, with 13 bases between. Germline V lookup: CDR1 SNHLY, CDR2 FYNNEI. The sequenced sample was whole blood, obtained in connection with sensitization to the hapten diphenylcyclopropenone (DPC). V gene TRBV2 combines with J gene TRBJ2-2; D is possibly TRBD2 (5 bases). This TCR came from a woman between 50 and 59 years old with alopecia areata. Some clones in this sample may be carry-over from other donors' samples. This chain's CDR3 is CATGLRSTGELFF. CDR3 bases: TGTGCCACAGGACTGAGGAGCACCGGGGAGCTGTTTTTT.